This T cell receptor (beta chain) was identified in a study of cytomegalovirus exposure and HLA in healthy donors. This PCR relied on a set of 60 Vbeta primers and 13 Jbeta primers. Clones were read by immunoSEQ multiplex PCR, and TCRdb kept only the in-frame ones, dropping some. This repertoire comprises 200,000 to 250,000 clones; its ten largest clones make up about 1%. This CDR3 spans 18 amino acids. Per the germline V gene, CDR1 is SEHNR and CDR2 is FQNEAQ (reference sequence). With V trimmed by 5 bases and J by 0 bases, 14 bases remained unmatched. The sequencing input was PBMCs. The TCR sequence derives from a girl aged 2 to 9 in good health and CMV-seropositive. The rearrangement links TRBV7-9 to TRBJ2-3; TRBD2 matches at 7 bases. CDR3 in amino acids: CASSPRRPSGPSTDTQYF. As DNA, the CDR3 is TGTGCCAGCAGCCCCCGGCGCCCTAGCGGCCCTAGCACAGATACGCAGTATTTT. Complete variable domain (other parts from reference TRBV7-9 and TRBJ2-3): DTGVSQNPRHKITKRGQNVTFRCDPISEHNRLYWYRQTLGQGPEFLTYFQNEAQLEKSRLLSDRFSAERPKGSFSTLEIQRTEQGDSAMYLCASSPRRPSGPSTDTQYFGPGTRLTVL.